This TCR beta chain was retrieved from a study of technical replicates of blood from a few donors. V gave up 6 bases and J gave up 4 bases, with 10 bases separating them. Looked up from germline, CDR1 is SNHLY and CDR2 is FYNNEI. The CDR3 spans 13 residues. Here immunoSEQ multiplex PCR was the method, and the copy in TCRdb shows in-frame clones only, minus some. This sample carries some 100,000 clones, 95% to 96% of them seen once, and the ten largest clones take roughly 0.21%. The V call is TRBV2, the J call TRBJ1-5; D possibly corresponds to TRBD1 (5 bases). Sequencing input: T cells isolated from PBMCs. The sequence was collected from a human donor in good health. The CDR3 loop reads CASRQGSNQPQHF. Here the CDR3 DNA reads TGTGCCAGCAGGCAGGGTTCAAATCAGCCCCAGCATTTT.